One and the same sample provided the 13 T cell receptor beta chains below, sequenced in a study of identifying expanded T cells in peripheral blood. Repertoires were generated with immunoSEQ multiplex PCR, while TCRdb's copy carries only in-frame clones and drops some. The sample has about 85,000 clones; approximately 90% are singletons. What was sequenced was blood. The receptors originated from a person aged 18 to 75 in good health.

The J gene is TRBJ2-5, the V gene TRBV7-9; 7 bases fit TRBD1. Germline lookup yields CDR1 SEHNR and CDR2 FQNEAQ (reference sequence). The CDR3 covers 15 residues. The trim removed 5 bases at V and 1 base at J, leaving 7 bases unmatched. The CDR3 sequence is CASSLRGQLQETQYF. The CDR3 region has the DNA TGTGCCAGCAGCCTCAGGGGACAGCTCCAAGAGACCCAGTACTTC.

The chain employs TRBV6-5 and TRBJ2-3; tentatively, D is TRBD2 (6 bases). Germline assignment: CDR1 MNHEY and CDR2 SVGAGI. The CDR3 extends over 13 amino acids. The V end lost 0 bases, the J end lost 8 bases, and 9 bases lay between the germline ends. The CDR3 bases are TGTGCCAGCAGTTACTCTCTCGGGAGTACGCAGTATTTT. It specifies CASSYSLGSTQYF.

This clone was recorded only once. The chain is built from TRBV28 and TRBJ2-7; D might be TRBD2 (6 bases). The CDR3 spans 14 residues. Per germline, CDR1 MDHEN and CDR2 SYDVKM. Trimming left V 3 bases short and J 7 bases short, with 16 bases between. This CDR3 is CASSFGGLLGEQYF. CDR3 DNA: TGTGCCAGCAGTTTCGGGGGACTTCTGGGGGAGCAGTACTTC.

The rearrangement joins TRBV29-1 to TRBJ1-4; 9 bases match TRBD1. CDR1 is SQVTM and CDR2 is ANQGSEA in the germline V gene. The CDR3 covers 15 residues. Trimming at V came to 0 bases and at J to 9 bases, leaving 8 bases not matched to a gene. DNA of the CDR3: TGCAGCGTTGAAGATCGGGGGACAGGGATGAAAAAACTGTTTTTT. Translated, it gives CSVEDRGTGMKKLFF.

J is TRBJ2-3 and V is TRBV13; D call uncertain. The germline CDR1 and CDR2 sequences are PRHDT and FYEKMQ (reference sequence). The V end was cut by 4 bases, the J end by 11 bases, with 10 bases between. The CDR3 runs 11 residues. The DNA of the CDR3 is TGTGCCAGCAGCTCCTCCTTAGGGCAGTATTTT. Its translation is CASSSSLGQYF.

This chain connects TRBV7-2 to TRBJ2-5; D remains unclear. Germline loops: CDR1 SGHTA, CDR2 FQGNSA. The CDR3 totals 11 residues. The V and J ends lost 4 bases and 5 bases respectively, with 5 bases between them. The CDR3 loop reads CASSWQETQYF. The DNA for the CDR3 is TGTGCCAGCAGCTGGCAGGAGACCCAGTACTTC.

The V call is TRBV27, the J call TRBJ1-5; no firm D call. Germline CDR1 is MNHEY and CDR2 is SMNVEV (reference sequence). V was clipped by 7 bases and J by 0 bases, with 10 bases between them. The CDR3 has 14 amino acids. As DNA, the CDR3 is TGTGCCAGCAACTTGACCCCTAGCAATCAGCCCCAGCATTTT. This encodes CASNLTPSNQPQHF.

CDR3 sequence: CASSFGQGAKTNEKLFF. CDR3 nucleotide sequence: TGTGCCAGCAGCTTCGGGCAGGGCGCTAAAACTAATGAAAAACTGTTTTTT. The chain joins TRBV11-2 to TRBJ1-4; D perhaps matches TRBD1 (5 bases). Trimming cost V 3 bases and J 1 base, with 15 bases left between them. Germline loops: CDR1 SGHAT, CDR2 FQNNGV. The CDR3 runs 17 residues.

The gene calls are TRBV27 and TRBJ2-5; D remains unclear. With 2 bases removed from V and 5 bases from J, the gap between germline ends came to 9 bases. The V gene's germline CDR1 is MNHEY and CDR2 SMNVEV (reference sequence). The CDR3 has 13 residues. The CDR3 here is CASSLRIGETQYF. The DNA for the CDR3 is TGTGCCAGCAGTTTAAGGATTGGGGAGACCCAGTACTTC.

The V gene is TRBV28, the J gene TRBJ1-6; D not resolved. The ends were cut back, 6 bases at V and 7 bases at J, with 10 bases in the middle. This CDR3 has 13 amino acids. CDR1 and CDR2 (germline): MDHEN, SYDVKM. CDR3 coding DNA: TGTGCCAGCAGGTTTTCGGGGAATTCACCCCTCCACTTT. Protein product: CASRFSGNSPLHF.

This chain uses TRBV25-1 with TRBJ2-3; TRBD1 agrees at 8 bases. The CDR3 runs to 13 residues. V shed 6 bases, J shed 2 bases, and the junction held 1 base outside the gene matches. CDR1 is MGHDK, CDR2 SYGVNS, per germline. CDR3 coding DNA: TGTGCCAGCAGGGACAGGGTCACAGATACGCAGTATTTT. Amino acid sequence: CASRDRVTDTQYF.

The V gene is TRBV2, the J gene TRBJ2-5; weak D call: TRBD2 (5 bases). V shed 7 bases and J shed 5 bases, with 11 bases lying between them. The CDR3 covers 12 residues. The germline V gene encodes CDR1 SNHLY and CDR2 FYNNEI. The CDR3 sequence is CASTGFWETQYF. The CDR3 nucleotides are TGTGCCAGCACGGGGTTTTGGGAGACCCAGTACTTC.

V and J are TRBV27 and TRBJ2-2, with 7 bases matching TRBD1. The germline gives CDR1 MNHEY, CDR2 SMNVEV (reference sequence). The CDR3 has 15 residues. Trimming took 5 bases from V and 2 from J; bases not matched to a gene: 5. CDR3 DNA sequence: TGTGCCAGCAGTAGAAACAGGGGCAACACCGGGGAGCTGTTTTTT. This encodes CASSRNRGNTGELFF.